This TCR beta chain appears in the sequencing data of a study of response to subunit inactivated influenza vaccine (dated by TCRdb to the late 2010s). Regarding the research as a whole: To follow how T cells responded to a trivalent subunit inactivated influenza vaccine, the researchers relied on deep quantitative profiling of the T cell receptor repertoire.

This clonotype was observed a handful of times. Its antigen remains unidentified. Per-base qualities were not stored, and no clone one base away is much larger. The CDR3 starts with the cysteine, ends with the phenylalanine, and has 13 residues. The read is trimmed to its CDR3 DNA, 39 bases read in frame from base 1. A distance of 15 bases separates the germline ends of V and J, which lose 7 bases and 8 bases respectively. Reading the germline V gene gives CDR1 MNHEY and CDR2 SVGEGT. General study outcomes and caveats: The authors suggested that each seasonal influenza vaccination may recruit only a limited number of new T cells.

Libraries were made using RT-PCR. The listed sequencing device is Illumina HiSeq 2500. In TCRdb, the public reads were trimmed at Q25 with fastp and aligned with MiXCR, with productive beta chains retained. Each entry is one CDR3 protein sequence, shown with its most common DNA and genes. This sample has roughly 780,000 distinct CDR3 sequences in its table, and less than 20% of those were observed once. The ten largest clones take up around 9.9% of the sample. Source: PBMCs from blood, taken less than 6 days after vaccination. The sequence joins TRBV6-2 or TRBV6-3 to TRBJ2-1; a tentative D call is TRBD2 (5 bases match). The sequence was collected from a man aged 50 or older who received an inactivated influenza vaccine. Donor details come from another sample of the same person, matched by shared clones. The base sequence is TGTGCCAGCACGGGGTATGGATCGTATGAGCAGTTCTTC. Translated, it reads CASTGYGSYEQFF.